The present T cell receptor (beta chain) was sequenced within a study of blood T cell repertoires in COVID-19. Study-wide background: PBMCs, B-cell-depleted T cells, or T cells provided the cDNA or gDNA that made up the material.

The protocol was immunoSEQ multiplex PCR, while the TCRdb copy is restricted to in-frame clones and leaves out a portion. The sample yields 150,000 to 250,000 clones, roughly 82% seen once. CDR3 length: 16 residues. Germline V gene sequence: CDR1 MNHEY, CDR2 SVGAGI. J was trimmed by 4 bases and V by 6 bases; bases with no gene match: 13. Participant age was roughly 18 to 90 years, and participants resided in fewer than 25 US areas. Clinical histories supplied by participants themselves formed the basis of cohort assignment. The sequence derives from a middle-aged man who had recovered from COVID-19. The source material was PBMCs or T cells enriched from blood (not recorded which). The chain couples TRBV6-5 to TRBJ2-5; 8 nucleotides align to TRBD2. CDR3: CASSYSRGGGGETQYF. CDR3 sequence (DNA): TGTGCCAGCAGCTACAGCCGGGGGGGAGGGGGAGAGACCCAGTACTTC.